The rows below give T cell receptor beta chains drawn from one sample of a study of shared clonotypes between healthy human individuals. Clones were read by immunoSEQ multiplex PCR, and TCRdb kept only the in-frame ones, dropping some. This table holds under 600,000 clones, around 76% found once. The material sequenced was PBMCs. The receptors were sampled from a woman aged 40 to 55 in good health. Some clones in this sample may be carry-over from other donors' samples. Each CDR3 is given with its conserved first and last residue. Each record gives: J gene, V gene, D gene, clone size, CDR3 DNA, CDR3 protein. The D gene is left open where the match is weak. Clone sizes are given selectively: once, few, many, or a class where the clone is expanded.

>TRBJ2-7|TRBV6-1|-|-
TGTGCCAGCAGGCTCGACAGCTCCTACGAGCAGTACTTC
CASRLDSSYEQYF
>TRBJ2-7|TRBV15|TRBD2|-
TGTGCCACCAGCCCTGGGGGGACTAGATCGTACGAGCAGTACTTC
CATSPGGTRSYEQYF
>TRBJ1-1|TRBV11-2|TRBD1|once
TGTGCCAGCAGCTCCAGGGGGCCAATGAACACTGAAGCTTTCTTT
CASSSRGPMNTEAFF
>TRBJ2-6|TRBV5-1|-|-
TGCGCCAGCAGCCCGGGTGCCGGTGGGGCCAACGTCCTGACTTTC
CASSPGAGGANVLTF
>TRBJ1-2|TRBV25-1|-|once
TGTGCCAGCACAGGGACCTACTATGGCTACACCTTC
CASTGTYYGYTF
>TRBJ1-3|TRBV9|-|once
TGTGCCAGCAGCGTAGGCGGGACTGGAAACACCATATATTTT
CASSVGGTGNTIYF
>TRBJ2-1|TRBV5-8|-|-
TGTGCCAGCAGCCCCTCAGCCGGGACAAGCCGCTCCTACAATGAGCAGTTCTTC
CASSPSAGTSRSYNEQFF
>TRBJ2-7|TRBV27|TRBD2|once
TGTGCCAGAGTAGCGGGAGGGCCGGGCGAGCAGTACTTC
CARVAGGPGEQYF
>TRBJ1-3|TRBV6-1|TRBD1|-
TGTGCCAGCAGTGGGGACAGCCGAGGAAACACCATATATTTT
CASSGDSRGNTIYF
>TRBJ2-7|TRBV27|TRBD2|-
TGTGCCAGCAGTGGGACTAGCGGCCCTCCCTACGAGCAGTACTTC
CASSGTSGPPYEQYF
>TRBJ1-2|TRBV2|-|-
TGTGCCAGCAGTGAAAAGGAAGTCAGGGGAGGCCGGGGCTACACCTTC
CASSEKEVRGGRGYTF
>TRBJ2-5|TRBV19|TRBD2|-
TGTGCCAGTAGTATTGATAGCGGGAGCGGTGAGACCCAGTACTTC
CASSIDSGSGETQYF
>TRBJ2-7|TRBV7-8|TRBD1|-
TGTGCCAGCAGCGGGGACAGCAACTACGAGCAGTACTTC
CASSGDSNYEQYF
>TRBJ2-2|TRBV9|-|-
TGTGCCAGCGGCCGATGGGGGAACACCGGGGAGCTGTTTTTT
CASGRWGNTGELFF
>TRBJ2-2|TRBV18|-|-
TGTGCCAGCTCTCTCACCGACAGGAGGAACACCGGGGAGCTGTTTTTT
CASSLTDRRNTGELFF
>TRBJ1-1|TRBV5-8|-|-
TGTGCCAGCAGCTTGGTAGCCACTGAAGCTTTCTTT
CASSLVATEAFF
>TRBJ2-1|TRBV30|-|-
TGTGCCTGGGCGGGGAGCTCCTACAATGAGCAGTTCTTC
CAWAGSSYNEQFF
>TRBJ2-7|TRBV18|TRBD2|-
TGTGCCAGCTCACCGGGACTAGCGGACGAGCAGTACTTC
CASSPGLADEQYF
>TRBJ2-7|TRBV4-3|-|-
TGCGCCAGCAGCTCCAGCTGGGGGGTAACGTCCTACGAGCAGTACTTC
CASSSSWGVTSYEQYF
>TRBJ2-2|TRBV10-2|TRBD2|-
TGCGCCAGCAGTGGAGGAAGGTCGGGAGGAAACACCGGGGAGCTGTTTTTT
CASSGGRSGGNTGELFF
>TRBJ1-4|TRBV5-4|-|-
TGTGCCAGCAGCCAGACAGGCGCAACTAATGAAAAACTGTTTTTT
CASSQTGATNEKLFF
>TRBJ2-3|TRBV11-2|TRBD2|-
TGTGCCAGCAGCTTATTCGGGACTAGAGGAGATACGCAGTATTTT
CASSLFGTRGDTQYF
>TRBJ2-3|TRBV28|-|-
TGTGCCAGCAGTTTAGGTGGGGCAGACTCAGATACGCAGTATTTT
CASSLGGADSDTQYF
>TRBJ2-5|TRBV5-1|TRBD1|-
TGCGCCAGCAGCTGGGCAGGGGGTTTTCAGGAGACCCAGTACTTC
CASSWAGGFQETQYF
>TRBJ2-1|TRBV7-3|TRBD2|many
TGTGCCAGCAGCCCGACTAGCGGGAGTGGAAATGAGCAGTTCTTC
CASSPTSGSGNEQFF
>TRBJ1-1|TRBV18|-|-
TGTGCCAGCTCCTTGTTGAACACTGAAGCTTTCTTT
CASSLLNTEAFF
>TRBJ1-4|TRBV5-1|-|-
TGCGCCAGCAGCCTCGGACAGCCTAATGAAAAACTGTTTTTT
CASSLGQPNEKLFF